Below, 29 T cell receptor beta chains from the same sample are listed, as sequenced in a study of shared clonotypes between healthy human individuals. Some clones are missing from TCRdb's copy, which holds only in-frame ones; the method was immunoSEQ multiplex PCR. The sample gives over a million clones, more than 65% of which show up once; approximately 1.5% is in the top ten. Source material: memory CD4+ T cells sorted from blood. Specified subset: CD45RA-negative fraction. Source of these receptors: a man between 18 and 29 years old in good health.

This chain links TRBV1 with TRBJ2-3; whether TRBD2, the table's D call, matches the DNA was not checked. TRBV1 is a known pseudogene. CDR3 length: 14 amino acids. The DNA for the CDR3 is TGCACCAGCGCGGGGGGTCAAAGCACAGATACGCAGTATTTT. Protein product: CTSAGGQSTDTQYF.

The genes are TRBV5-1 and TRBJ2-1; TRBD2 agrees at 9 bases. The V gene's germline CDR1 is SGHRS and CDR2 YFSETQ. The CDR3 consists of 16 residues. With 1 base clipped from V and 7 bases from J, the junction kept 9 bases outside the gene matches. Here the CDR3 reads CASSLLAGSGWNEQFF. The CDR3 region has the DNA TGCGCCAGCAGCTTGCTAGCGGGGTCAGGATGGAATGAGCAGTTCTTC.

This chain links TRBV29-1 with TRBJ2-7; 7 positions agree with TRBD1. After removal of 4 bases from V and 1 base from J, the junction contained 7 bases not matched to a gene. Germline V CDR1 and CDR2: SQVTM, ANQGSEA. The CDR3 is 14 residues long. DNA of the CDR3: TGCAGCGTTGCCCAGGGGGTTGGGTCCTACGAGCAGTACTTC. Its protein is CSVAQGVGSYEQYF.

The V call is TRBV5-1, the J call TRBJ2-7; 9 nucleotides align to TRBD1. The J segment lost 6 bases and the V segment lost 4 bases, leaving 11 bases of the junction unmatched. There are 15 residues in the CDR3. Per germline, CDR1 SGHRS and CDR2 YFSETQ. The chain's CDR3 is CASSPVVGQGGEQYF. In DNA form, the CDR3 reads TGCGCCAGCAGCCCTGTAGTGGGACAGGGTGGCGAGCAGTACTTC.

V is TRBV14 and J is TRBJ1-5; D ambiguous. CDR3 length equals 17 residues. Germline-derived CDR1 and CDR2 are SGHDN and FVKESK. The V end lost 4 bases, the J end lost 1 base, and 17 bases lay between the germline ends. Here the CDR3 DNA reads TGTGCCAGCAGCCTCTCCTTGCAGGCGGACAGCAATCAGCCCCAGCATTTT. Encoded protein: CASSLSLQADSNQPQHF.

The chain joins TRBV6-6 to TRBJ1-4; 8 bases align to TRBD1. The CDR3 contains 15 residues. The J segment lost 7 bases and the V segment lost 8 bases, leaving 12 bases of the junction unmatched. CDR1 and CDR2 from the germline V gene are MNHNY and SVGAGI (reference sequence). The CDR3 DNA is TGTGCCAGCCTTCGAGGACAGGGAAAGACTGAAAAACTGTTTTTT. As protein: CASLRGQGKTEKLFF.

This clone was seen once. This rearrangement joins TRBV5-5 to TRBJ2-3; D uncertain. This CDR3 has 15 amino acids. CDR1 and CDR2 from the germline V gene are SGHKS and YYEKEE (reference sequence). The V end lost 2 bases, the J end lost 0 bases, and 10 bases lay between the germline ends. The CDR3, as DNA: TGTGCCAGCAGCTTCGAAATTTCTAGCACAGATACGCAGTATTTT. It codes for CASSFEISSTDTQYF.

This chain links TRBV5-1 with TRBJ2-3; 12 nucleotides match TRBD2. Germline CDR1 reads SGHRS; CDR2 reads YFSETQ. The CDR3 is made up of 16 amino acids. V lost 1 base to trimming and J lost 3 bases; unmatched junction nucleotides: 3. CDR3 in amino acids: CASSLYGTSGTDTQYF. As DNA, the CDR3 is TGCGCCAGCAGCTTGTACGGGACTAGCGGGACAGATACGCAGTATTTT.

The CDR3 sequence is CASRPPPGQGINQPQHF. In DNA, the CDR3 is TGTGCCAGTAGACCTCCTCCGGGACAGGGGATCAATCAGCCCCAGCATTTT. The chain uses TRBV19 and TRBJ1-5; TRBD1 matches at 10 bases. Germline trimming cut 6 bases from V and 3 bases from J; bases unmatched to any gene: 11. The CDR3 is 17 residues long. The germline V gene encodes CDR1 LNHDA and CDR2 SQIVND (reference sequence).

This clone was seen only a few times. The chain is built from TRBV9 and TRBJ1-2; D remains unclear. Trimming pared 0 bases from V and 1 base from J, leaving 19 bases between. From germline, CDR1 is SGDLS and CDR2 YYNGEE. This CDR3 comprises 18 residues. CDR3 loop: CASSVGSPDSRDNYGYTF. CDR3 sequence (DNA): TGTGCCAGCAGCGTAGGGTCCCCCGATTCGCGGGATAACTATGGCTACACCTTC.

J is TRBJ1-2 and V is TRBV5-1; D possibly corresponds to TRBD1 (5 bases). Germline V gene data show CDR1 as SGHRS and CDR2 as YFSETQ. Trimming pared 0 bases from V and 4 bases from J, leaving 13 bases between. CDR3 length: 15 amino acids. CDR3 protein: CASSLDPGQIYGYTF. CDR3 in DNA: TGCGCCAGCAGCTTGGATCCAGGGCAGATCTATGGCTACACCTTC.

This clone was detected once. A clone one base away is much larger, so this may be a read error. Other DNA sequences from this sample encode an identical CDR3 as well. The genes are TRBV5-6 and TRBJ2-3; weak D call: TRBD1 (6 bases). V lost 0 bases and J lost 1, with 9 bases in between. This CDR3 has 15 amino acids. The germline V gene has CDR1 SGHDT and CDR2 YYEEEE. The CDR3 DNA reads TGTGCCAGCAGCTTGGTAGCAGGGGGCACAGATACGCAGTATTTT. It yields the protein CASSLVAGGTDTQYF.

Here the CDR3 reads CASSPPSRAYTEAFF. The CDR3 region has the DNA TGTGCCAGCTCACCACCGTCCAGGGCATACACTGAAGCTTTCTTT. The chain recombines TRBV18 with TRBJ1-1; possible D gene TRBD1, 5 bases. Germline V gives CDR1 KGHSH, CDR2 LQKENI. V lost 0 bases to trimming and J lost 3 bases, with 11 bases between them. The CDR3 has 15 amino acids.

This clone was detected once. For the CDR3, the DNA is TGTGCCAGCTCACCCCCAGGACTAGCGGTTATCACAGATACGCAGTATTTT. Its translation is CASSPPGLAVITDTQYF. The rearrangement links TRBV18 to TRBJ2-3, with 10 bases that match TRBD2. Germline loops: CDR1 KGHSH, CDR2 LQKENI. The CDR3 runs 17 residues. V trimming: 3 bases; J trimming: 2 bases; junction bases outside the gene matches: 8.

The table lists this clone with a count of one. The chain combines TRBV27 with TRBJ1-2, with unresolved D. The V end was cut by 0 bases, the J end by 3 bases, with 5 bases between. This CDR3 has 13 residues. Germline V gives CDR1 MNHEY, CDR2 SMNVEV (reference sequence). Here the CDR3 DNA reads TGTGCCAGCAGTTTATCCCGGTACTATGGCTACACCTTC. Translating gives CASSLSRYYGYTF.

J is TRBJ2-1 and V is TRBV29-1; 12 bases agree with TRBD2. Germline CDR1 is SQVTM and CDR2 is ANQGSEA. CDR3 length: 16 amino acids. The trim removed 7 bases at V and 6 bases at J, leaving 13 bases unmatched. This CDR3 is CSAPMTSGGLTNEQFF. The CDR3 DNA follows: TGCAGCGCCCCCATGACTAGCGGGGGCCTTACCAATGAGCAGTTCTTC.

This clone was detected ten times or more. V usage is TRBV6-6 and J usage is TRBJ1-5; perhaps TRBD1 as D (5 bases). From germline, CDR1 is MNHNY and CDR2 SVGAGI (reference sequence). This CDR3 is built from 14 residues. V gave up 2 bases and J gave up 6 bases, with 11 bases separating them. This chain's CDR3 is CASSYDGGGQPQHF. The CDR3 nucleotides read TGTGCCAGCAGTTACGACGGGGGGGGTCAGCCCCAGCATTTT.

The V gene is TRBV10-3, the J gene TRBJ2-7; the D gene is possibly TRBD1 (6 bases). Deletions cut 4 bases from V and 0 bases from J, with 10 bases between. This CDR3 is built from 14 residues. Germline V gives CDR1 ENHRY, CDR2 SYGVKD. CDR3 in amino acids: CAISGQEASYEQYF. CDR3 DNA sequence: TGTGCCATCAGTGGACAGGAGGCCTCCTACGAGCAGTACTTC.

The chain joins TRBV30 to TRBJ1-3; unclear D gene. Trimming stripped 6 bases from V and 4 bases from J, with 7 bases between. The CDR3 extends over 11 amino acids. Germline V gene sequence: CDR1 GTSNPN, CDR2 SVGIG (reference sequence). Written as DNA, the CDR3 is TGTGCCTGTTATCGCGGAAACACCATATATTTT. This gives the protein CACYRGNTIYF.

This clone turned up a few times. V usage is TRBV7-2 and J usage is TRBJ1-5, with D possibly being TRBD1 (6 bases). CDR1 and CDR2 (germline): SGHTA, FQGNSA. The CDR3 is 15 amino acids. V gave up 5 bases and J gave up 0 bases, with 11 bases separating them. The CDR3 DNA follows: TGTGCCAGCAGCGCTGGGGGGGCTAGCAATCAGCCCCAGCATTTT. Translating it yields CASSAGGASNQPQHF.

The chain is built from TRBV9 and TRBJ1-4; D remains ambiguous. This CDR3 comprises 15 residues. V was trimmed by 4 bases and J by 0 bases, leaving 10 bases between them. In germline, CDR1 is SGDLS, CDR2 YYNGEE. CDR3 DNA: TGTGCCAGCAGCTCAAACGTTGCAACTAATGAAAAACTGTTTTTT. Translated: CASSSNVATNEKLFF. The full variable domain, with the rest looked up from reference TRBV9 and TRBJ1-4, is DSGVTQTPKHLITATGQRVTLRCSPRSGDLSVYWYQQSLDQGLQFLIQYYNGEERAKGNILERFSAQQFPDLHSELNLSSLELGDSALYFCASSSNVATNEKLFFGSGTQLSVL.

This rearrangement joins TRBV11-2 to TRBJ1-4, with D uncertain. Germline V gives CDR1 SGHAT, CDR2 FQNNGV. CDR3 length equals 13 residues. The V and J ends lost 4 bases and 5 bases respectively, with 8 bases between them. CDR3 sequence: CASSSYENEKLFF. CDR3 sequence (DNA): TGTGCCAGCAGCTCATACGAGAATGAAAAACTGTTTTTT. Using reference TRBV11-2 and TRBJ1-4 for the parts outside the CDR3, the full variable domain is EAGVAQSPRYKIIEKRQSVAFWCNPISGHATLYWYQQILGQGPKLLIQFQNNGVVDDSQLPKDRFSAERLKGVDSTLKIQPAKLEDSAVYLCASSSYENEKLFFGSGTQLSVL.

The CDR3 sequence is CASSSLRDGTTGANVLTF. The CDR3 DNA sequence: TGTGCCAGCAGCTCGCTCCGGGACGGAACGACTGGGGCCAACGTCCTGACTTTC. The chain couples TRBV11-2 to TRBJ2-6; D tentatively fits TRBD1 or TRBD2 (5 bases each). Germline CDR1 is SGHAT and CDR2 is FQNNGV. The CDR3 has 18 residues. Between the trimmed V and J ends, which lost 4 bases and 2 bases, there was a span of 18 bases.

The rearrangement links TRBV20-1 to TRBJ2-3; D gene unclear. The CDR3 length is 8 residues. V dropped 6 bases and J dropped 10 bases, with 5 bases sitting between them. The germline gives CDR1 DFQATT, CDR2 SNEGSKA (reference sequence). The CDR3 sequence: CSAGPQYF. CDR3 in DNA: TGCAGTGCCGGTCCGCAGTATTTT.

The J gene is TRBJ2-5, the V gene TRBV30, with D perhaps assigned TRBD1 or TRBD2 (5 bases each). This CDR3 spans 13 amino acids. V was shortened by 7 bases and J by 9 bases, with 21 bases between the two germline ends. From germline, CDR1 is GTSNPN and CDR2 SVGIG (reference sequence). CDR3 coding DNA: TGTGCCTCGAGGGGTGGGATGGTGGAGCCCCAGTACTTC. Its protein is CASRGGMVEPQYF.

This clone has only a few counts. V usage is TRBV7-9 and J usage is TRBJ1-6, with D maybe TRBD1 (5 bases). This CDR3 has 13 residues. Trimming pared 5 bases from V and 9 bases from J, leaving 11 bases between. Germline CDR1 reads SEHNR; CDR2 reads FQNEAQ (reference sequence). The CDR3 loop reads CASSTTVTSPLHF. DNA for the CDR3: TGTGCCAGCAGCACGACAGTAACTTCACCCCTCCACTTT.

To note about this clone: At one boundary the junction diverges from the germline segment, which might be a read error. The chain has TRBV2 and TRBJ2-7, with 7 bases identical to TRBD1. Germline CDR1 SNHLY, CDR2 FYNNEI. This CDR3 has 15 amino acids. The DNA of the CDR3 is TGTGCCAGCATTGAACCGGGACAGACCTTAAGGGAGCAGTACTTC. Translation: CASIEPGQTLREQYF.

The chain carries TRBV5-4 and TRBJ2-3, with 7 bases lining up with TRBD1. CDR3 size: 15 residues. V lost 3 bases, J lost 1 base, and 5 bases stayed unmatched. The germline gives CDR1 SGHNT, CDR2 YYREEE (reference sequence). The CDR3 nucleotides are TGTGCCAGCAGCTCCCGGGACAGCCGCACAGATACGCAGTATTTT. This gives the protein CASSSRDSRTDTQYF.

The V gene is TRBV5-4, the J gene TRBJ2-1; 10 bases are a match to TRBD2. Germline CDR1 is SGHNT and CDR2 is YYREEE (reference sequence). The CDR3 has 15 amino acids. The V and J ends lost 5 bases and 6 bases, in that order; junction bases with no gene match: 8. Here the CDR3 reads CASRTPGLAFNEQFF. The DNA for the CDR3 is TGTGCCAGCAGAACACCGGGACTAGCGTTCAATGAGCAGTTCTTC.